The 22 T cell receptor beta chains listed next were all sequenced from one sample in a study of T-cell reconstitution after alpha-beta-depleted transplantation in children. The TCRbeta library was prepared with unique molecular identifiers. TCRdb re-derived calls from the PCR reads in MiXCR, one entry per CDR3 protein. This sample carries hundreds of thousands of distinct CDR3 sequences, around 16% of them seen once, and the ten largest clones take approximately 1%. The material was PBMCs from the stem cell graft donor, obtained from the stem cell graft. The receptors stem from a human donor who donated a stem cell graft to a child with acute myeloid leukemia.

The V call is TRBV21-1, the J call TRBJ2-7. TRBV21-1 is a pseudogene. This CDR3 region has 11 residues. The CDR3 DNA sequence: TGTGCCAGCAGAAAGGGCGGAGAGCAGTACTTC. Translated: CASRKGGEQYF.

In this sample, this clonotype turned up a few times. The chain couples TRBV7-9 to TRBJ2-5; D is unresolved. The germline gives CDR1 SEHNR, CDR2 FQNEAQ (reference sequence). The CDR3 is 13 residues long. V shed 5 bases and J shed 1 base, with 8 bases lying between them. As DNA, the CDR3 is TGTGCCAGCAGCCGGAGAACCCAAGAGACCCAGTACTTC. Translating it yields CASSRRTQETQYF.

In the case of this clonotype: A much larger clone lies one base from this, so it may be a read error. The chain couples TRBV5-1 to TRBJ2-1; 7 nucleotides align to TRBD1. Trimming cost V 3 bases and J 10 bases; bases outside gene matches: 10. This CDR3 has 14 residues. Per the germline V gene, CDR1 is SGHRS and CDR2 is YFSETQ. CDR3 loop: CASSSGTASKEQFF. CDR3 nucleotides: TGCGCCAGCAGCTCTGGGACAGCGTCGAAGGAGCAGTTCTTC.

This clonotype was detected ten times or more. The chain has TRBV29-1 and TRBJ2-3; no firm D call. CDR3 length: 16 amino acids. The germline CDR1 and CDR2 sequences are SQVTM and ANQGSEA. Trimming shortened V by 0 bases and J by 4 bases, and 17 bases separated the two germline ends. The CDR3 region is CSVEDRRLEVADTQYF. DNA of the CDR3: TGCAGCGTTGAAGATCGGCGGCTTGAGGTCGCAGATACGCAGTATTTT.

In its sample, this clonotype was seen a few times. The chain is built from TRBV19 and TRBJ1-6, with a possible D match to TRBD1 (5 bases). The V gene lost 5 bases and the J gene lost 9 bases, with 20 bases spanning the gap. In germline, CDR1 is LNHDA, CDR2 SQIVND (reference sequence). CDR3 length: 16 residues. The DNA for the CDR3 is TGTGCCAGTAGTCCGGAGGTTGTGGGGGGGAGTTCACCCCTCCACTTT. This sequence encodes CASSPEVVGGSSPLHF.

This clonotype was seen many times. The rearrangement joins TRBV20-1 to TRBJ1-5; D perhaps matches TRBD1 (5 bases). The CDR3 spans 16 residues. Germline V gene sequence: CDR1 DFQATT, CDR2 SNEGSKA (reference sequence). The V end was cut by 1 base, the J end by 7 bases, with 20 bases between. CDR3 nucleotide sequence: TGCAGTGCTAGAGTATTTGGGACCCCCGAAGGACAGCCCCAGCATTTT. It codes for CSARVFGTPEGQPQHF.

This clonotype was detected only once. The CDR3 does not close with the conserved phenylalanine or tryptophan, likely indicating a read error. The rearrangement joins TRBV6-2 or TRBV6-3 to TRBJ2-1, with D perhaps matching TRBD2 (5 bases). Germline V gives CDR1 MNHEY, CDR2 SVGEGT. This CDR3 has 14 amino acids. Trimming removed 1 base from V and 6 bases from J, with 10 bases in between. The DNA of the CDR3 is TGTGCCAGCAGTTACTACTATCGGGGCAATGAGCAGTTCCTC. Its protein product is CASSYYYRGNEQFL.

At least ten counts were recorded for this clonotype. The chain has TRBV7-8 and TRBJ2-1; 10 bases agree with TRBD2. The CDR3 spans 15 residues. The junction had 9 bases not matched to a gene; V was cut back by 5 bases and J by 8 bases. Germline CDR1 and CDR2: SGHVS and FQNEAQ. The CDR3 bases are TGTGCCAGCAGCGAAACTAGCGGGGTCGTCGATGAGCAGTTCTTC. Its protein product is CASSETSGVVDEQFF.

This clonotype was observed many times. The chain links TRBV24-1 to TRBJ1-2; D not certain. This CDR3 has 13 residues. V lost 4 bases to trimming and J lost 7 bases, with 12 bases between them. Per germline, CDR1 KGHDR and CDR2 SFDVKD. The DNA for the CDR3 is TGTGCCACCAGTGACCTCCCTCGGGCTGGCTACACCTTC. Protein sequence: CATSDLPRAGYTF.

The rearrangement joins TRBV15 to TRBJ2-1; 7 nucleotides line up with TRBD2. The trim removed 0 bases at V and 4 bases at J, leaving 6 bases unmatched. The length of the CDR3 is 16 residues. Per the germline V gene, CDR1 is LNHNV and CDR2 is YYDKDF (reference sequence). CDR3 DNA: TGTGCCACCAGCAGAGATTATGGCGGGGGATACAATGAGCAGTTCTTC. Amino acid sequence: CATSRDYGGGYNEQFF. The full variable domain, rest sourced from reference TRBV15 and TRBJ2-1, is DAMVIQNPRYQVTQFGKPVTLSCSQTLNHNVMYWYQQKSSQAPKLLFHYYDKDFNNEADTPDNFQSRRPNTSFCFLDIRSPGLGDTAMYLCATSRDYGGGYNEQFFGPGTRLTVL.

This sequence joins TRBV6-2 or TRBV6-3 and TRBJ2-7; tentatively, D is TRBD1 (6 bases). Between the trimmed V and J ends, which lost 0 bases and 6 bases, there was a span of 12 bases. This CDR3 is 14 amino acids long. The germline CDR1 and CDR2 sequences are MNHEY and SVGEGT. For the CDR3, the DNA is TGTGCCAGCAGTTACTCCAATACAGGGACCGAGCAGTACTTC. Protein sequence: CASSYSNTGTEQYF.

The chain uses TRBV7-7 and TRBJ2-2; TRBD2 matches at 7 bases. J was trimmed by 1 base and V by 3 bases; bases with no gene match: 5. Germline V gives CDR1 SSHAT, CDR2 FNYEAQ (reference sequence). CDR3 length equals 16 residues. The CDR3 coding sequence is TGTGCCAGCAGCTTGAGCCGGACTAGGAACACCGGGGAGCTGTTTTTT. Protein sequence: CASSLSRTRNTGELFF. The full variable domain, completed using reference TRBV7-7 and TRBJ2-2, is GAGVSQSPRYKVTKRGQDVTLRCDPISSHATLYWYQQALGQGPEFLTYFNYEAQPDKSGLPSDRFSAERPEGSISTLTIQRTEQRDSAMYRCASSLSRTRNTGELFFGEGSRLTVL.

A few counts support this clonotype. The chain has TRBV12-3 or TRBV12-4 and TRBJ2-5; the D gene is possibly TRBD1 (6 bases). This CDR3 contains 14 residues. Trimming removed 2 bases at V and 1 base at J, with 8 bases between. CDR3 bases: TGTGCCAGCAGTTTAATGGGGGCCCAAGAGACCCAGTACTTC. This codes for CASSLMGAQETQYF.

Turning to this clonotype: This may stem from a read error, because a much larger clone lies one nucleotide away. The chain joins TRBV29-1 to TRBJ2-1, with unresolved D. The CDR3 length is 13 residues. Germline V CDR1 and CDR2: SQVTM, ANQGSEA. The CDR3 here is CSARLESYNERFF. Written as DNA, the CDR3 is TGCAGCGCCCGATTAGAGTCCTACAATGAGCGGTTCTTC.

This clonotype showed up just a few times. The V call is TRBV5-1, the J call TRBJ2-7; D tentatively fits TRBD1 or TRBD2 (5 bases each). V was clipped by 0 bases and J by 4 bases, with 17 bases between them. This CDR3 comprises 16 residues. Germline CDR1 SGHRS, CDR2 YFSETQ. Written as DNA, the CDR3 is TGCGCCAGCAGCTTGGAAGAAGGGACGACGGGGTACGAGCAGTACTTC. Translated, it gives CASSLEEGTTGYEQYF.

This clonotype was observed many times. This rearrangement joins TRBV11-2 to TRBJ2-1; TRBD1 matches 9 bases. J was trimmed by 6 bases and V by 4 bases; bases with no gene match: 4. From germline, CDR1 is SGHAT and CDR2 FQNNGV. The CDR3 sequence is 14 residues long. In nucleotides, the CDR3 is TGTGCCAGCAGCTCCCGACAGGGGGGCAATGAGCAGTTCTTC. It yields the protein CASSSRQGGNEQFF.

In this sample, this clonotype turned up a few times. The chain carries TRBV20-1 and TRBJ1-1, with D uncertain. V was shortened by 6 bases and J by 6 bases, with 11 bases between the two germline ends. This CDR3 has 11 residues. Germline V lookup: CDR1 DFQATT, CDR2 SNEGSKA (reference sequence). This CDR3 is CSAKGEAEAFF. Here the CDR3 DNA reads TGCAGTGCGAAGGGTGAGGCTGAAGCTTTCTTT.

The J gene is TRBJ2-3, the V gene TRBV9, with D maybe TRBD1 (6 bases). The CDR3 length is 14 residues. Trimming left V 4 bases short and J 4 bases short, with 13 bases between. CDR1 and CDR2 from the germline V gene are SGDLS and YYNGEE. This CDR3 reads CASSFQRGSDTQYF. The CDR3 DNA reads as TGTGCCAGCAGCTTCCAAAGGGGGTCAGATACGCAGTATTTT.

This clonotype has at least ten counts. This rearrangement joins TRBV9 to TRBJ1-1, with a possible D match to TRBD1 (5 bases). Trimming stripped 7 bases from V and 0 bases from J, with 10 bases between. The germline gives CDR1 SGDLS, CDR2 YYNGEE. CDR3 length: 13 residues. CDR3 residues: CASGAALNTEAFF. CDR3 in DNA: TGTGCCAGCGGGGCAGCTCTGAACACTGAAGCTTTCTTT.

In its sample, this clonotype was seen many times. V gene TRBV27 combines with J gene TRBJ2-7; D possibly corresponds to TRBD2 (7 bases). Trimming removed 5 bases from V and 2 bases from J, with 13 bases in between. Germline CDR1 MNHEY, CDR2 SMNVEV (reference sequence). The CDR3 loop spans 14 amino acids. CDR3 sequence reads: CASSGGGGTYEQYF. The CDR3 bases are TGTGCCAGCAGTGGGGGAGGGGGAACCTACGAGCAGTACTTC.

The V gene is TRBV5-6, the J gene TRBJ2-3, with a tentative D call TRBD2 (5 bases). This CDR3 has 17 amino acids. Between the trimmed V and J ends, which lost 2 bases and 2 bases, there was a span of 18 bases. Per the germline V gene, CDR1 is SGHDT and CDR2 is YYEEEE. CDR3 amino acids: CASSFFLDGLYTDTQYF. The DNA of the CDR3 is TGTGCCAGCAGCTTCTTCCTGGACGGACTTTACACAGATACGCAGTATTTT.

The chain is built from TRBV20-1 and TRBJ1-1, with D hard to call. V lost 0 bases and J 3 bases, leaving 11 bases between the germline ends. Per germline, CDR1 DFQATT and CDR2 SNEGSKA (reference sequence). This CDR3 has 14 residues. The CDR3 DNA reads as TGCAGTGCTAGAGATTGGACGAGGGACACTGAAGCTTTCTTT. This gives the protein CSARDWTRDTEAFF.